This T cell receptor (beta chain) was observed in a study of T cells in Graves' hyperthyroidism and ophthalmopathy. Ophthalmopathy patients had Clinical Activity Score at least 3, NOSPECS grade at least 4, duration under 3 months. For the diagnoses, clinical symptoms, serum thyroxine and TRAb, thyroid ultrasound and orbital computed tomography were used. RNA transcripts were the template for amplifying TCR beta CDR3 regions. First-round RT-PCR of the TCR CDR3 relied on the HTBI primer set. Each CDR3 protein is one row after TCRdb ran MiXCR on the multiplex PCR reads. This sample has approximately 620,000 distinct CDR3 sequences, with approximately 15% found just once. The trim removed 4 bases at V and 7 bases at J, leaving 7 bases unmatched. Germline V gene sequence: CDR1 ENHRY, CDR2 SYGVKD. The CDR3 runs 14 residues.

The sample comprised blood. The sequence derives from a woman between 40 and 50 years old with Graves' ophthalmopathy. V is TRBV10-3 and J is TRBJ2-7; 10 nucleotides align to TRBD1. CDR3 protein: CAISGGTGEFEQYF. The CDR3 DNA follows: TGTGCCATCAGTGGAGGGACAGGGGAATTTGAGCAGTACTTC.